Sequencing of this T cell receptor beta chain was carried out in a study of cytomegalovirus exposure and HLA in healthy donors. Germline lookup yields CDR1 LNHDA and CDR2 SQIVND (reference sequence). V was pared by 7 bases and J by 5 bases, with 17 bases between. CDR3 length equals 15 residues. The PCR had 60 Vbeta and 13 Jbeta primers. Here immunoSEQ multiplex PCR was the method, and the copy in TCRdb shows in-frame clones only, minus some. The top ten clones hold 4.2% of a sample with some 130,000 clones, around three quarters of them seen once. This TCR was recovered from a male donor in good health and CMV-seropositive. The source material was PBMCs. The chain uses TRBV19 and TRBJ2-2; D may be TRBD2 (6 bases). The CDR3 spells CASMQPGGVTGELFF. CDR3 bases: TGTGCCAGTATGCAGCCTGGAGGGGTAACCGGGGAGCTGTTTTTT. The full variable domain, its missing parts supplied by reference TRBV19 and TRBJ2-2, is DGGITQSPKYLFRKEGQNVTLSCEQNLNHDAMYWYRQDPGQGLRLIYYSQIVNDFQKGDIAEGYSVSREKKESFPLTVTSAQKNPTAFYLCASMQPGGVTGELFFGEGSRLTVL.